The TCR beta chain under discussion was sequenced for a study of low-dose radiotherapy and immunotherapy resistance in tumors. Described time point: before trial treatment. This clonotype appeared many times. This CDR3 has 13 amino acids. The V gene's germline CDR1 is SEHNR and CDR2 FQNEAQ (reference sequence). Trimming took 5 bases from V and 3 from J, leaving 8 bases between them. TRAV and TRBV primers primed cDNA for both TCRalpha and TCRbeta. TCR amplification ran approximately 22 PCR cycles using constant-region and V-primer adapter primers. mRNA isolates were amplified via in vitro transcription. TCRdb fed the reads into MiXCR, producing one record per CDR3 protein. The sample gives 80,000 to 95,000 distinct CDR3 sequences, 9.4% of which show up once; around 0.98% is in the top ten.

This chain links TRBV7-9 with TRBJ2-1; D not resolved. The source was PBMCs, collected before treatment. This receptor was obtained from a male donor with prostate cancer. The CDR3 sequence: CASSASDYNEQFF. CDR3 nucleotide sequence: TGTGCCAGCAGCGCCTCTGACTACAATGAGCAGTTCTTC.